The entry below gives a single T cell receptor beta chain sequence along with its context. Added by template switching were UMIs that each held a 6-nucleotide sample barcode. TCRdb reprocessed the 5' RACE reads; each CDR3 protein has one entry and no DNA is given. The sample has around 190,000 distinct CDR3 sequences, and its top ten clones hold approximately 1.6%. These data are taken from a study of monozygotic twins with inflammatory bowel disease. The germline V gene has CDR1 KGHSH and CDR2 LQKENI. The CDR3 is 15 amino acids. The clonotype originates from a human donor with ulcerative colitis or Crohn's disease, or a healthy co-twin of an affected twin (not recorded which). The chain joins TRBV18 to TRBJ1-5. The source material was blood. The CDR3 reads CASSPLGPSNQPQHF. Full variable domain (missing parts from reference TRBV18 and TRBJ1-5): NAGVMQNPRHLVRRRGQEARLRCSPMKGHSHVYWYRQLPEEGLKFMVYLQKENIIDESGMPKERFSAEFPKEGPSILRIQQVVRGDSAAYFCASSPLGPSNQPQHFGDGTRLSIL.